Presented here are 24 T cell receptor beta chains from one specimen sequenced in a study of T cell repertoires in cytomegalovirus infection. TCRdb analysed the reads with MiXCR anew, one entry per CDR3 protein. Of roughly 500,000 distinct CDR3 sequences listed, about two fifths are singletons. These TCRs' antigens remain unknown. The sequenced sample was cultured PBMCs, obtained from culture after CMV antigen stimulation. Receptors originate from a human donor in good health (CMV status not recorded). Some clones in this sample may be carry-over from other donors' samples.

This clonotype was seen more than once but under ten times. CDR3 in amino acids: CASRRGDTQYF. The CDR3 coding sequence is TGTGCCAGCAGGCGAGGGGATACGCAGTATTTT. The chain has TRBV12-3 or TRBV12-4 and TRBJ2-3; possibly TRBD2 for D (5 bases). This CDR3 is 11 amino acids long. The V and J ends lost 6 bases and 6 bases respectively, with 7 bases between them.

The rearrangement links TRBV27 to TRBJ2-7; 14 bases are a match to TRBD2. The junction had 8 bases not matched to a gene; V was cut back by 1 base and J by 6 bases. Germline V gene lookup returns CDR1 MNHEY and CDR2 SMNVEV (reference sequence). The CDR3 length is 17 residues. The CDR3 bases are TGTGCCAGCAGTTTATTCGCGACTAGCGGGGGGGCGGCCGAGCAGTACTTC. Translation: CASSLFATSGGAAEQYF.

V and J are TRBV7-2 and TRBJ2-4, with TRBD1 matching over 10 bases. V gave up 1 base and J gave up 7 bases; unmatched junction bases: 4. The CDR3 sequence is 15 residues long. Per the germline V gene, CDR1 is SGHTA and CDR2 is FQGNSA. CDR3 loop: CASSLEPGQGNIQYF. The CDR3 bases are TGTGCCAGCAGCTTAGAACCGGGACAGGGGAACATTCAGTACTTC. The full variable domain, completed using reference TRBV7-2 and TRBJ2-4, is GAGVSQSPSNKVTEKGKDVELRCDPISGHTALYWYRQSLGQGLEFLIYFQGNSAPDKSGLPSDRFSAERTGGSVSTLTIQRTQQEDSAVYLCASSLEPGQGNIQYFGAGTRLSVL.

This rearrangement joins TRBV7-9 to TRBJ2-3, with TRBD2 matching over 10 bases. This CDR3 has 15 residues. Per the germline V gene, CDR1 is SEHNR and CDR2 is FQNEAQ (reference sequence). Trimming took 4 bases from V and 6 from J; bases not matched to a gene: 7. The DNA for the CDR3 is TGTGCCAGCAGCTCCGTAGCGGGAGGCGATGATACGCAGTATTTT. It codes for CASSSVAGGDDTQYF.

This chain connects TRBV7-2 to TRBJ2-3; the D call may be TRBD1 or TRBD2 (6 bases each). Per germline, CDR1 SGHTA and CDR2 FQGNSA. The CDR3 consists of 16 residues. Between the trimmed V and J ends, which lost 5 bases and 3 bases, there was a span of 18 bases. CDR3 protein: CASSLTEGGWTDTQYF. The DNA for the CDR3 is TGTGCCAGCAGCCTGACGGAGGGGGGCTGGACAGATACGCAGTATTTT. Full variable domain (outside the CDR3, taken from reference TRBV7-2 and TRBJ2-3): GAGVSQSPSNKVTEKGKDVELRCDPISGHTALYWYRQSLGQGLEFLIYFQGNSAPDKSGLPSDRFSAERTGGSVSTLTIQRTQQEDSAVYLCASSLTEGGWTDTQYFGPGTRLTVL.

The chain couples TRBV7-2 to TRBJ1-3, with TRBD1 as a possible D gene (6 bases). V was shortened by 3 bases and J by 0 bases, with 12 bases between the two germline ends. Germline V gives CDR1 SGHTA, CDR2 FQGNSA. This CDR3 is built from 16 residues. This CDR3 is CASSFWQDSSGNTIYF. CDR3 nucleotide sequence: TGTGCCAGCAGCTTTTGGCAGGACAGCTCTGGAAACACCATATATTTT.

The CDR3 bases are TGCGCCAGCAGCCAAGATACTAGCGGGATGAAGACAGATACGCAGTATTTT. This sequence encodes CASSQDTSGMKTDTQYF. The V call is TRBV4-1, the J call TRBJ2-3, with 10 bases identical to TRBD2. The germline CDR1 and CDR2 sequences are MGHRA and YSYEKL. This CDR3 is built from 17 residues. V dropped 0 bases and J dropped 3; count of bases not matched to a gene: 6.

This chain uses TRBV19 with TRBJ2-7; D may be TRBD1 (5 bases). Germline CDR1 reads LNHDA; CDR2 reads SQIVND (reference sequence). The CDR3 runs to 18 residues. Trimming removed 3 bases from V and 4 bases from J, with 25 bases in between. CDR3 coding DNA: TGTGCCAGTAGTATCGCTGTTTCATGGCAGGGTTTGGCGTACGAGCAGTACTTC. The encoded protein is CASSIAVSWQGLAYEQYF. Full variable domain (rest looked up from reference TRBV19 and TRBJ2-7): DGGITQSPKYLFRKEGQNVTLSCEQNLNHDAMYWYRQDPGQGLRLIYYSQIVNDFQKGDIAEGYSVSREKKESFPLTVTSAQKNPTAFYLCASSIAVSWQGLAYEQYFGPGTRLTVT.

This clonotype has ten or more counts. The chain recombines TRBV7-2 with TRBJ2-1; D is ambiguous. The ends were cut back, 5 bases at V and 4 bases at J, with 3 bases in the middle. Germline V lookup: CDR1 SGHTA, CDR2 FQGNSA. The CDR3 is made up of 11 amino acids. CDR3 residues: CASSRYNEQFF. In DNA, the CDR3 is TGTGCCAGCAGCCGGTACAATGAGCAGTTCTTC.

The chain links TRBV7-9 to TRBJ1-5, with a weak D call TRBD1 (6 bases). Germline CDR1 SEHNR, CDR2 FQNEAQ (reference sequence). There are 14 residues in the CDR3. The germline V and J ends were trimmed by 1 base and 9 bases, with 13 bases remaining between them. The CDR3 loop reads CASSLVGGGVPQHF. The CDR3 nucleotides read TGTGCCAGCAGCTTAGTGGGGGGGGGCGTGCCCCAGCATTTT. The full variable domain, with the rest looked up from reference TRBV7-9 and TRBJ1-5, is DTGVSQNPRHKITKRGQNVTFRCDPISEHNRLYWYRQTLGQGPEFLTYFQNEAQLEKSRLLSDRFSAERPKGSFSTLEIQRTEQGDSAMYLCASSLVGGGVPQHFGDGTRLSIL.

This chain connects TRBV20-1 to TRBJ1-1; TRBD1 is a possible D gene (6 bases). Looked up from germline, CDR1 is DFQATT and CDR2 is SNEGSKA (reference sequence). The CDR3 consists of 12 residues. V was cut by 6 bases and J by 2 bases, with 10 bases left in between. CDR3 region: CSAPGDNTEAFF. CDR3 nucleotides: TGCAGTGCGCCAGGGGACAACACTGAAGCTTTCTTT.

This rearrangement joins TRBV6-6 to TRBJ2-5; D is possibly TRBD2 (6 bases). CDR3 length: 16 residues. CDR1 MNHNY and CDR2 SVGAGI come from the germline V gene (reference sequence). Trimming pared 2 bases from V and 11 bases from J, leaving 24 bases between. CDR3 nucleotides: TGTGCCAGCAGTTACGAAGTTCCGCGTAGTGGGGGGAAGCAGTACTTC. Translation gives CASSYEVPRSGGKQYF.

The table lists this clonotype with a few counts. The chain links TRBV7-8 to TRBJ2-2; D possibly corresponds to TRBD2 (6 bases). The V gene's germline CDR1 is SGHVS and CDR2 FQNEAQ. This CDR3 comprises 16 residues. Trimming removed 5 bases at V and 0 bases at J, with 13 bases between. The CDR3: CASSPPGVTNTGELFF. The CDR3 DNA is TGTGCCAGCAGCCCCCCGGGGGTAACGAACACCGGGGAGCTGTTTTTT.

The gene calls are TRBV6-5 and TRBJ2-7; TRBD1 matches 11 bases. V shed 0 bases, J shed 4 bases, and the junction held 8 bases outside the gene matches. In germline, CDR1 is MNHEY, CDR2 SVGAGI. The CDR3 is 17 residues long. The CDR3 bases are TGTGCCAGCAGTTACTCAGGGGGGACAGGGGGAGATTACGAGCAGTACTTC. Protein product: CASSYSGGTGGDYEQYF.

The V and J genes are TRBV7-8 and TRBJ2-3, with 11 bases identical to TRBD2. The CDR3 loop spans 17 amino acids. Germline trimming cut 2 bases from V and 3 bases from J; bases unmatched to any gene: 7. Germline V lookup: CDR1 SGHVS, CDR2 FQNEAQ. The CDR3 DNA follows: TGTGCCAGCAGCTTACCTCGACTAGCGGGAACGACAGATACGCAGTATTTT. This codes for CASSLPRLAGTTDTQYF. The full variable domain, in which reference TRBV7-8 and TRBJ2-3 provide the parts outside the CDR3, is GAGVSQSPRYKVAKRGQDVALRCDPISGHVSLFWYQQALGQGPEFLTYFQNEAQLDKSGLPSDRFFAERPEGSVSTLKIQRTQQEDSAVYLCASSLPRLAGTTDTQYFGPGTRLTVL.

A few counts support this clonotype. CDR3 bases: TGTGCCAGTAGTATTGGAGTAGCCGGGACCCAGTACTTC. Amino acids: CASSIGVAGTQYF. V is TRBV19 and J is TRBJ2-5; no reliable D call. V was clipped by 3 bases and J by 7 bases, with 12 bases between them. This CDR3 region has 13 residues. CDR1 LNHDA and CDR2 SQIVND come from the germline V gene (reference sequence).

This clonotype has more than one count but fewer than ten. The CDR3 nucleotides are TGTGCCAGCAGCCCCCGCCCCGGGACAGGGGGAGGTTCCACTGAAGCTTTCTTT. This encodes CASSPRPGTGGGSTEAFF. This chain links TRBV5-4 with TRBJ1-1; 11 nucleotides agree with TRBD1. V was clipped by 4 bases and J by 4 bases; unmatched bases: 15. This CDR3 region has 18 residues. CDR1 is SGHNT, CDR2 YYREEE, per germline (reference sequence).

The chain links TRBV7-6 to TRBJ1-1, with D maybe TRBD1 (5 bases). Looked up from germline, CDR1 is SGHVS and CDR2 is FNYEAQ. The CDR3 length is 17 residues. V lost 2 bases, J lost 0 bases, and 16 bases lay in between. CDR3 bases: TGTGCCAGCAGCTTAATTAGGCAAGGGGCCGTGAACACTGAAGCTTTCTTT. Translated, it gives CASSLIRQGAVNTEAFF.

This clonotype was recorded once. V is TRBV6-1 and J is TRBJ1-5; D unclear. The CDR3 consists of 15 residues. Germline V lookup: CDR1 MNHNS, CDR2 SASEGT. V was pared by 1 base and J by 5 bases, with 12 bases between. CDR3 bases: TGTGCCAGCAGTGAAGTTGGGAATTCATATCAGCCCCAGCATTTT. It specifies CASSEVGNSYQPQHF.

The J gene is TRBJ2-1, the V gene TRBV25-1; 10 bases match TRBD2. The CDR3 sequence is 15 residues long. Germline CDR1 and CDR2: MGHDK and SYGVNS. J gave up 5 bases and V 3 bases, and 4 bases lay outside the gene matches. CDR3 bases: TGTGCCAGCAGTGAGCCCGGGACTAGCGACAATGAGCAGTTCTTC. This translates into CASSEPGTSDNEQFF.

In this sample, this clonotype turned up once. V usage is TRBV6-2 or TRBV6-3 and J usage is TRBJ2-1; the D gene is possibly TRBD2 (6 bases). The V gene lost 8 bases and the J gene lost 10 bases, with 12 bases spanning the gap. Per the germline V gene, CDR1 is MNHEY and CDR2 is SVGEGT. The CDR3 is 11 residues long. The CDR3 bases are TGTGCCAGCGCGGGGTTAGGGGAGCAGTTCTTC. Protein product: CASAGLGEQFF.

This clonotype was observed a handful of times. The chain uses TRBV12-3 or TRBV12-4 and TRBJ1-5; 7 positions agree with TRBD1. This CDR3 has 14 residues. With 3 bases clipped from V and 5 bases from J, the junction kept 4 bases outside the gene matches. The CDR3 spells CASSFRQGHQPQHF. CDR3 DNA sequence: TGTGCCAGCAGTTTTAGACAGGGACATCAGCCCCAGCATTTT.

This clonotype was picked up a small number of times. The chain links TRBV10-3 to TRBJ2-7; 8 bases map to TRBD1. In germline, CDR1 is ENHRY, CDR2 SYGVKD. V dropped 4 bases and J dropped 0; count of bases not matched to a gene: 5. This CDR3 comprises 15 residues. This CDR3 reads CAISVRTGSSYEQYF. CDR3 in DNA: TGTGCCATCAGTGTTCGGACAGGGTCCTCCTACGAGCAGTACTTC.

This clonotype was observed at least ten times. The CDR3 region is CASSSGTSPYNEQFF. For the CDR3, the DNA is TGTGCCAGCAGCTCCGGGACTAGCCCTTACAATGAGCAGTTCTTC. This rearrangement joins TRBV7-2 to TRBJ2-1, with 9 positions matching TRBD2. The junction had 5 bases not matched to a gene; V was cut back by 4 bases and J by 4 bases. CDR1 and CDR2 (germline): SGHTA, FQGNSA. The CDR3 length is 15 residues. Filled out from reference TRBV7-2 and TRBJ2-1, the complete variable domain reads GAGVSQSPSNKVTEKGKDVELRCDPISGHTALYWYRQSLGQGLEFLIYFQGNSAPDKSGLPSDRFSAERTGGSVSTLTIQRTQQEDSAVYLCASSSGTSPYNEQFFGPGTRLTVL.